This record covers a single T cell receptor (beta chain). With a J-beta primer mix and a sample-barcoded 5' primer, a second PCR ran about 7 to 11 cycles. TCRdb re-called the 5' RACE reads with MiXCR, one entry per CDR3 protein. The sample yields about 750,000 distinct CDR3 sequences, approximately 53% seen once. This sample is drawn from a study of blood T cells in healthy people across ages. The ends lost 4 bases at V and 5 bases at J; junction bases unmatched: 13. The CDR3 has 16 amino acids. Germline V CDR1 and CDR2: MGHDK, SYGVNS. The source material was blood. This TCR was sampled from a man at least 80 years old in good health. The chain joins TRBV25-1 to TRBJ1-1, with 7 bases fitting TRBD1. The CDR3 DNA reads TGTGCCAGCAGTGCTGCAGGGGGACGGGGGAAGACTGAAGCTTTCTTT. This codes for CASSAAGGRGKTEAFF. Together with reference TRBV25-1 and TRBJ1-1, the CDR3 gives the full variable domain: EADIYQTPRYLVIGTGKKITLECSQTMGHDKMYWYQQDPGMELHLIHYSYGVNSTEKGDLSSESTVSRIRTEHFPLTLESARPSHTSQYLCASSAAGGRGKTEAFFGQGTRLTVV.